A single sample is the source of the 23 T cell receptor beta chains below, sequenced in a study of human T cells and chemical hapten exposure. One entry per CDR3 protein, called by TCRdb with MiXCR from the RACE reads. The data show about 70,000 distinct CDR3 sequences, 7.5% to 9.5% seen once. Indicated time point: patch test 2, 6 weeks after DPC sensitization. The treatment denotes: therapeutic diphenylcyclopropenone sensitization with weekly scalp DPC. The sequencing here drew on whole blood, taken in connection with sensitization to the hapten diphenylcyclopropenone (DPC). All receptors come from a woman between 50 and 59 years old with alopecia areata. Some clones in this sample may be carry-over from other donors' samples.

The table lists this clonotype with a few counts. V usage is TRBV29-1 and J usage is TRBJ2-7, with 12 bases identical to TRBD1. Trimming removed 1 base from V and 7 bases from J; junction bases left unmatched: 8. The CDR3 covers 15 residues. Germline V gene sequence: CDR1 SQVTM, CDR2 ANQGSEA. The CDR3 DNA reads TGCAGCGTTGAAGTCCAGGGACAGGGGGCGGGAGAGCAGTACTTC. Its translation: CSVEVQGQGAGEQYF.

This clonotype was seen ten or more times. This chain uses TRBV9 with TRBJ1-5; the match to TRBD1 covers 7 bases. V lost 4 bases to trimming and J lost 2 bases; unmatched junction nucleotides: 3. Germline V lookup: CDR1 SGDLS, CDR2 YYNGEE. The CDR3 totals 14 residues. CDR3 DNA: TGTGCCAGCAGCAAGGGGGCAGGCAATCAGCCCCAGCATTTT. This gives the protein CASSKGAGNQPQHF.

V gene TRBV12-3 or TRBV12-4 combines with J gene TRBJ2-3; maybe TRBD1 (5 bases). The CDR3 contains 15 residues. V dropped 5 bases and J dropped 7 bases, with 19 bases sitting between them. This chain's CDR3 is CASSPARGPWNTQYF. Written as DNA, the CDR3 is TGTGCCAGCAGTCCTGCAAGGGGCCCCTGGAATACGCAGTATTTT.

This clonotype was counted between two and nine times. The DNA for the CDR3 is TGCGCCAGCAGACAGGGGAATGAGCAGTTCTTC. Translated: CASRQGNEQFF. The rearrangement links TRBV5-1 to TRBJ2-1; 7 bases align to TRBD1. Trimming removed 5 bases from V and 7 bases from J; junction bases left unmatched: 0. This CDR3 has 11 residues. CDR1 is SGHRS and CDR2 is YFSETQ in the germline V gene.

This clonotype appeared many times. The V call is TRBV7-2, the J call TRBJ1-1; no firm D call. This CDR3 is 13 amino acids long. CDR1 SGHTA and CDR2 FQGNSA come from the germline V gene. V was trimmed by 0 bases and J by 4 bases, leaving 6 bases between them. CDR3 DNA: TGTGCCAGCAGCTTAGCGGATAGCACTGAAGCTTTCTTT. It yields the protein CASSLADSTEAFF.

The rearrangement links TRBV7-8 to TRBJ1-1; 9 bases line up with TRBD1. The length of the CDR3 is 15 residues. V lost 1 base, J lost 4 bases, and 4 bases stayed unmatched. Germline CDR1 and CDR2: SGHVS and FQNEAQ. The CDR3 DNA reads TGTGCCAGCAGCTTAGTCCGGGACAGGGCCACTGAAGCTTTCTTT. Its protein is CASSLVRDRATEAFF.

The chain combines TRBV20-1 with TRBJ2-3; 14 bases agree with TRBD2. With 2 bases clipped from V and 5 bases from J, the junction kept 6 bases outside the gene matches. The germline V gene encodes CDR1 DFQATT and CDR2 SNEGSKA (reference sequence). This CDR3 contains 16 residues. The CDR3 DNA is TGCAGTGCTAGACGGGGACTAGCGGGAGCTGGAGATACGCAGTATTTT. Translating it yields CSARRGLAGAGDTQYF.

The sample holds a few counts of this clonotype. The genes are TRBV2 and TRBJ2-3; 10 bases line up with TRBD2. The CDR3 has 16 amino acids. The V segment lost 4 bases and the J segment 3 bases; nucleotides outside the gene matches: 7. The germline V gene has CDR1 SNHLY and CDR2 FYNNEI. This CDR3 is CASSAQRGGLTDTQYF. The CDR3 DNA reads TGTGCCAGCAGTGCTCAGCGGGGGGGCCTGACAGATACGCAGTATTTT.

This clonotype has at least ten counts. V gene TRBV7-2 combines with J gene TRBJ1-1, with 7 bases fitting TRBD1. V lost 5 bases, J lost 0 bases, and 6 bases stayed unmatched. Germline CDR1 and CDR2: SGHTA and FQGNSA. The CDR3 contains 15 residues. CDR3 residues: CASSPTTGMNTEAFF. The CDR3, as DNA: TGTGCCAGCAGCCCAACGACAGGGATGAACACTGAAGCTTTCTTT.

The gene calls are TRBV4-3 and TRBJ2-5, with a weak D call TRBD1 (6 bases). The germline V gene encodes CDR1 LGHNA and CDR2 YSLEER. The CDR3 covers 15 residues. Trimming left V 2 bases short and J 5 bases short, with 15 bases between. This CDR3 is CASSQLSGVDETQYF. In DNA, the CDR3 is TGCGCCAGCAGCCAATTATCAGGGGTTGACGAGACCCAGTACTTC.

This clonotype was seen repeatedly, ten times or more. The chain uses TRBV29-1 and TRBJ2-1; D gene unclear. CDR1 SQVTM and CDR2 ANQGSEA come from the germline V gene. With 4 bases removed from V and 3 bases from J, the gap between germline ends came to 13 bases. The CDR3 has 14 residues. CDR3 residues: CSVVLAEYYNEQFF. The CDR3 DNA reads as TGCAGCGTTGTTTTGGCAGAGTACTACAATGAGCAGTTCTTC.

V usage is TRBV4-1 and J usage is TRBJ1-3; unclear D gene. The CDR3 extends over 14 amino acids. Looked up from germline, CDR1 is MGHRA and CDR2 is YSYEKL. Trimming shortened V by 2 bases and J by 0 bases, and 5 bases separated the two germline ends. CDR3 region: CASSQTDSGNTIYF. The CDR3 DNA reads TGCGCCAGCAGCCAAACGGACTCTGGAAACACCATATATTTT.

At least ten counts were recorded for this clonotype. J is TRBJ1-3 and V is TRBV20-1; 7 nucleotides line up with TRBD1. Looked up from germline, CDR1 is DFQATT and CDR2 is SNEGSKA (reference sequence). The CDR3 is made up of 14 amino acids. With 4 bases clipped from V and 4 bases from J, the junction kept 7 bases outside the gene matches. CDR3 amino acids: CSAKPGTDGNTIYF. In DNA form, the CDR3 reads TGCAGTGCTAAACCGGGGACAGACGGAAACACCATATATTTT.

This clonotype was observed a few times. The chain employs TRBV6-6 and TRBJ1-3; D might be TRBD1 (6 bases). Germline CDR1 reads MNHNY; CDR2 reads SVGAGI (reference sequence). The CDR3 runs to 17 residues. The V end lost 2 bases, the J end lost 0 bases, and 14 bases lay between the germline ends. The CDR3 here is CASSYPPQGNSGNTIYF. CDR3 sequence (DNA): TGTGCCAGCAGTTACCCTCCCCAGGGGAACTCTGGAAACACCATATATTTT.

This clonotype turned up a few times. The V call is TRBV20-1, the J call TRBJ1-2, with 8 positions matching TRBD1. CDR3 size: 15 residues. Germline CDR1 and CDR2: DFQATT and SNEGSKA (reference sequence). The junction had 9 bases not matched to a gene; V was cut back by 0 bases and J by 6 bases. The CDR3 coding sequence is TGCAGTGCTAGAGATCTAGGACAGGGTGGCAATGGCTACACCTTC. Translating it yields CSARDLGQGGNGYTF.

A few counts support this clonotype. The CDR3 coding sequence is TGTGCCAGCGGCTCTTTGGGGACTAGCGGGGGGACCTACAATGAGCAGTTCTTC. Translation gives CASGSLGTSGGTYNEQFF. This chain links TRBV12-3 or TRBV12-4 with TRBJ2-1; TRBD2 aligns across 15 bases. The CDR3 extends over 18 amino acids. V was pared by 8 bases and J by 2 bases, with 10 bases of the junction left unmatched.

This clonotype has ten or more counts. The V and J genes are TRBV19 and TRBJ1-5; no definite D call. V was shortened by 1 base and J by 9 bases, with 13 bases between the two germline ends. The CDR3 spans 14 residues. The germline gives CDR1 LNHDA, CDR2 SQIVND (reference sequence). This CDR3 is CASSIAVGPRPQHF. The CDR3 DNA sequence: TGTGCCAGTAGTATAGCGGTAGGTCCTCGGCCCCAGCATTTT.

Ten or more counts support this clonotype. This chain uses TRBV28 with TRBJ1-5; 8 bases match TRBD1. Germline V gene data show CDR1 as MDHEN and CDR2 as SYDVKM. The CDR3 is 16 residues long. The junction had 7 bases not matched to a gene; V was cut back by 5 bases and J by 1 base. Here the CDR3 DNA reads TGTGCCAGCAGTCGCCGGACAGGGTTGAGCAATCAGCCCCAGCATTTT. Protein sequence: CASSRRTGLSNQPQHF. Looking up the rest from reference TRBV28 and TRBJ1-5 gives the full variable domain: DVKVTQSSRYLVKRTGEKVFLECVQDMDHENMFWYRQDPGLGLRLIYFSYDVKMKEKGDIPEGYSVSREKKERFSLILESASTNQTSMYLCASSRRTGLSNQPQHFGDGTRLSIL.

The chain is built from TRBV28 and TRBJ2-3, with D possibly matching TRBD2 (6 bases). This CDR3 has 15 residues. V gave up 6 bases and J gave up 4 bases, with 17 bases separating them. Germline loops: CDR1 MDHEN, CDR2 SYDVKM. CDR3 bases: TGTGCCAGCAGCCCCTCTTGGGGCGGGGCAGATACGCAGTATTTT. This translates into CASSPSWGGADTQYF.

This clonotype was found many times. The chain uses TRBV29-1 and TRBJ1-2, with 7 bases lining up with TRBD1. The germline V gene has CDR1 SQVTM and CDR2 ANQGSEA. The trim removed 7 bases at V and 8 bases at J, leaving 10 bases unmatched. CDR3 length: 12 residues. DNA of the CDR3: TGCAGCGCTGGGGACAGCCAGTCAGGCTACACCTTC. This translates into CSAGDSQSGYTF.

This clonotype was counted at least ten times. The chain carries TRBV7-2 and TRBJ2-1, with 9 positions matching TRBD1. The CDR3 runs 13 residues. The V gene end was trimmed by 5 bases and the J gene end by 10 bases; junction bases not matched to a gene: 6. Per the germline V gene, CDR1 is SGHTA and CDR2 is FQGNSA. This chain's CDR3 is CASSLGQGTEQFF. The DNA of the CDR3 is TGTGCCAGCAGCCTAGGACAGGGGACGGAGCAGTTCTTC.

This chain joins TRBV12-3 or TRBV12-4 and TRBJ1-5; no firm D call. The germline V and J ends were trimmed by 0 bases and 4 bases, with 7 bases remaining between them. The CDR3 has 14 residues. The CDR3 loop is CASSLALQNQPQHF. For the CDR3, the DNA is TGTGCCAGCAGTTTAGCGCTCCAGAATCAGCCCCAGCATTTT.

This clonotype has at least ten counts. J is TRBJ1-1 and V is TRBV7-9; D unresolved. Between the trimmed V and J ends, which lost 8 bases and 4 bases, there was a span of 20 bases. This CDR3 comprises 15 residues. Germline CDR1 SEHNR, CDR2 FQNEAQ (reference sequence). This CDR3 reads CASPSDEGPGTEAFF. CDR3 coding DNA: TGTGCCAGCCCTAGTGACGAGGGTCCGGGCACTGAAGCTTTCTTT.